Below, one T cell receptor (beta chain) is given with its context. This sample is part of a study of blood T cell repertoires in COVID-19. The CDR3 length is 18 residues. Trimming cost V 0 bases and J 2 bases; bases outside gene matches: 11. Germline CDR1 and CDR2: SGDLS and YYNGEE. Produced via immunoSEQ multiplex PCR; TCRdb's table is partial and in-frame only. The sample consists of about 160,000 clones, around 74% of them appearing once. The receptor comes from a man aged 65 to 85 with acute or convalescent COVID-19. This sequence joins TRBV9 and TRBJ1-5, with 7 bases aligning to TRBD1. The sample taken for sequencing was peripheral blood. The CDR3 loop reads CASSVGSGGELGNQPQHF. For the CDR3, the DNA is TGTGCCAGCAGCGTAGGGTCAGGGGGTGAGTTGGGCAATCAGCCCCAGCATTTT.